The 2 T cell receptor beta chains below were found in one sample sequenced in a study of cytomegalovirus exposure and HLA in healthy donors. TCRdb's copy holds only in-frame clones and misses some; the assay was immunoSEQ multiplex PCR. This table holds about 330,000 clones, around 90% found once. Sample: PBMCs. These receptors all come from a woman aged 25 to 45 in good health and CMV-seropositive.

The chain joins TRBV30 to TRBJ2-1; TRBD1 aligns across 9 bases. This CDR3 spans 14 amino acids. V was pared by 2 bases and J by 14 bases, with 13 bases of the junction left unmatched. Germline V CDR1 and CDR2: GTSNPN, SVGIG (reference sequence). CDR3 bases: TGTGCCTGGAGTCCGGGACAGGGTTATCCCCATGAGTTCTTC. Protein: CAWSPGQGYPHEFF.

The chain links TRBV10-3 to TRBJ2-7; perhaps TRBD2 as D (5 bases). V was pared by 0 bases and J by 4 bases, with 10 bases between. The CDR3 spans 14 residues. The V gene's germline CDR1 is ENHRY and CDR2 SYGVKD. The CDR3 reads CAISESAGRYEQYF. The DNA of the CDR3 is TGTGCCATCAGTGAGTCGGCGGGTCGGTACGAGCAGTACTTC.